Following are 14 T cell receptor beta chains from one sample sequenced in a study of identical twins. TCRdb reprocessed the 5' RACE reads via MiXCR and lists one record per CDR3 protein. The table lists about 790,000 distinct CDR3 sequences, roughly 20% of them singletons. The same data also went into a second study, on T cells expressing NK-cell markers.

The sample was PBMCs. Receptor source: a woman younger than 30 in good health.

The chain links TRBV3-1 to TRBJ2-1; D perhaps matches TRBD2 (5 bases). Germline assignment: CDR1 LGHDT and CDR2 YNNKEL (reference sequence). V lost 1 base and J lost 3, with 10 bases in between. This CDR3 region has 15 residues. CDR3 sequence reads: CASSQGRRNYNEQFF. CDR3 nucleotide sequence: TGTGCCAGCAGCCAAGGGAGGCGGAACTACAATGAGCAGTTCTTC.

The CDR3 spells CASSVGLGDSYEQYF. In nucleotides, the CDR3 is TGTGCCAGCAGCGTAGGACTGGGGGACTCCTACGAGCAGTACTTC. The V gene is TRBV9, the J gene TRBJ2-7; D might be TRBD1 or TRBD2, each matching 5 bases. Deletions cut 0 bases from V and 0 bases from J, with 10 bases between. Germline assignment: CDR1 SGDLS and CDR2 YYNGEE. The CDR3 runs 15 residues. The full variable domain, with the rest looked up from reference TRBV9 and TRBJ2-7, is DSGVTQTPKHLITATGQRVTLRCSPRSGDLSVYWYQQSLDQGLQFLIQYYNGEERAKGNILERFSAQQFPDLHSELNLSSLELGDSALYFCASSVGLGDSYEQYFGPGTRLTVT.

Only a few counts were recorded for this clonotype. The V call is TRBV6-2 or TRBV6-3, the J call TRBJ2-1; TRBD2 agrees at 13 bases. From germline, CDR1 is MNHEY and CDR2 SVGEGT. V lost 6 bases, J lost 6 bases, and 2 bases stayed unmatched. The CDR3 has 14 amino acids. The CDR3 DNA reads TGTGCCAGCAGAGGACTAGCGGGGGCCAATGAGCAGTTCTTC. It specifies CASRGLAGANEQFF.

The gene calls are TRBV3-1 and TRBJ1-1, with 7 bases identical to TRBD1. V gave up 4 bases and J gave up 1 base; unmatched junction bases: 6. Germline CDR1 reads LGHDT; CDR2 reads YNNKEL (reference sequence). This CDR3 is 15 amino acids long. In DNA form, the CDR3 reads TGTGCCAGCAGCCTGACAGGGATGCCGAACACTGAAGCTTTCTTT. This gives the protein CASSLTGMPNTEAFF.

J is TRBJ2-3 and V is TRBV4-3; D perhaps matches TRBD2 (6 bases). The germline gives CDR1 LGHNA, CDR2 YSLEER. V was clipped by 0 bases and J by 4 bases, with 14 bases between them. This CDR3 has 16 amino acids. DNA for the CDR3: TGCGCCAGCAGCCAAGATCGGGGCGGGATCCCAGATACGCAGTATTTT. This gives the protein CASSQDRGGIPDTQYF.

The table lists this clonotype with a few counts. The chain recombines TRBV4-3 with TRBJ2-7; the D is unclear. The CDR3 extends over 13 amino acids. Germline V gene lookup returns CDR1 LGHNA and CDR2 YSLEER. V shed 0 bases and J shed 6 bases, with 9 bases lying between them. CDR3 sequence: CASSQEYLGEQYF. CDR3 nucleotides: TGCGCCAGCAGCCAAGAATATTTAGGCGAGCAGTACTTC.

The rearrangement joins TRBV20-1 to TRBJ2-3; 11 bases line up with TRBD2. Trimming cost V 3 bases and J 6 bases; bases outside gene matches: 5. CDR1 and CDR2 from the germline V gene are DFQATT and SNEGSKA (reference sequence). There are 14 residues in the CDR3. The CDR3 DNA sequence: TGCAGTGCTAGTAGCGGGAGGGCGGCGGATACGCAGTATTTT. This translates into CSASSGRAADTQYF.

A few counts support this clonotype. The rearrangement uses TRBV10-1 and TRBJ2-2, with D possibly being TRBD1 or TRBD2 (5 bases each). V shed 0 bases and J shed 4 bases, with 12 bases lying between them. The CDR3 contains 16 residues. Germline assignment: CDR1 WNHNN and CDR2 SYGVQD (reference sequence). CDR3 sequence reads: CASSESLGTVTGELFF. Written as DNA, the CDR3 is TGCGCCAGCAGTGAGTCGCTGGGGACGGTCACCGGGGAGCTGTTTTTT.

This clonotype was found a few times. The chain recombines TRBV6-4 with TRBJ2-1; 9 nucleotides line up with TRBD2. The V gene's germline CDR1 is MRHNA and CDR2 SNTAGT. The length of the CDR3 is 17 residues. The V segment lost 1 base and the J segment 7 bases; nucleotides outside the gene matches: 11. In nucleotides, the CDR3 is TGTGCCAGCAGTGACTGGCCGGCTAGCGGGAAGTTGAATGAGCAGTTCTTC. Translating it yields CASSDWPASGKLNEQFF.

In this sample, this clonotype turned up a few times. V gene TRBV6-1 combines with J gene TRBJ2-3; 14 positions match TRBD2. CDR1 is MNHNS and CDR2 is SASEGT in the germline V gene. CDR3 size: 18 residues. Trimming removed 6 bases from V and 4 bases from J; junction bases left unmatched: 12. The DNA of the CDR3 is TGTGCCAGCAGCAGAAAGGGGACTAGCGGGAGTCCCGCAGATACGCAGTATTTT. Translation: CASSRKGTSGSPADTQYF.

This clonotype has just a few counts. J is TRBJ1-1 and V is TRBV25-1; D possibly corresponds to TRBD1 (5 bases). Germline V gene lookup returns CDR1 MGHDK and CDR2 SYGVNS. With 1 base removed from V and 4 bases from J, the gap between germline ends came to 13 bases. There are 15 residues in the CDR3. CDR3 sequence (DNA): TGTGCCAGCAGTGAATGGGCAGGGTCGGGCACTGAAGCTTTCTTT. This gives the protein CASSEWAGSGTEAFF.

The sample holds many counts of this clonotype. The genes are TRBV5-6 and TRBJ1-1, with D unresolved. CDR1 is SGHDT and CDR2 is YYEEEE in the germline V gene. This CDR3 comprises 14 residues. With 0 bases removed from V and 5 bases from J, the gap between germline ends came to 11 bases. The CDR3 DNA reads as TGTGCCAGCAGCTTGGCGCCACGAGGGACTGAAGCTTTCTTT. This codes for CASSLAPRGTEAFF.

The table lists this clonotype with a few counts. CDR3: CASSQDRSGGNEQFF. The CDR3 bases are TGCGCCAGCAGCCAAGATAGGAGTGGAGGCAATGAGCAGTTCTTC. The gene calls are TRBV4-3 and TRBJ2-1; a weak D match, TRBD2 (5 bases). Germline CDR1 LGHNA, CDR2 YSLEER. V was clipped by 0 bases and J by 6 bases, with 12 bases between them. This CDR3 comprises 15 residues.

This clonotype turned up a few times. The V gene is TRBV12-3 or TRBV12-4, the J gene TRBJ1-1, with TRBD1 matching 7 bases. J gave up 6 bases and V 5 bases, and 6 bases lay outside the gene matches. The CDR3 loop spans 13 amino acids. For the CDR3, the DNA is TGTGCCAGCAGTCCCAACAGGGGAGCTGAAGCTTTCTTT. Translation: CASSPNRGAEAFF.